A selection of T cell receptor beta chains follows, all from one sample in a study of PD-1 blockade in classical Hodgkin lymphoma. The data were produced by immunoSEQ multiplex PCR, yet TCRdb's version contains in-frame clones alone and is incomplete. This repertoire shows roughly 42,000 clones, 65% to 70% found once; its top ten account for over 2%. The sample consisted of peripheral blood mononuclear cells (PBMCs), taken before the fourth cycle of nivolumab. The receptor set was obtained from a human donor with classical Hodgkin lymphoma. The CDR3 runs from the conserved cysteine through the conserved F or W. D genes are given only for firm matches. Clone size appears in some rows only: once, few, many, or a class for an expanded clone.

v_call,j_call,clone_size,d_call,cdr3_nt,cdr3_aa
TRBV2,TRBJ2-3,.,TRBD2,TGTGCCAGCGCGAGCGGGGGTTCCACAGATACGCAGTATTTT,CASASGGSTDTQYF
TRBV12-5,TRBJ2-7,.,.,TGTGCTAGTGGTATAACTGACAGATTCTTCTACGAGCAGTACTTC,CASGITDRFFYEQYF
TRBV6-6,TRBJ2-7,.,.,TGTGCCAGCAGTTACTCGCTGAGGGGCGAGCAGTACTTC,CASSYSLRGEQYF
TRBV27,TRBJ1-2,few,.,TGTGCCAGCAGTTTAACCTACAGGGAAGATAACACCTTC,CASSLTYREDNTF
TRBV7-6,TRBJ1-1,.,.,TGTGCCAGCAGCTCCCAGGGAGCTGGCACTGAAGCTTTCTTT,CASSSQGAGTEAFF
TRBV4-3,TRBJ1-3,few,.,TGCGCCAGCAGCCAAGATATTGGAGGGGGAAACACCATATATTTT,CASSQDIGGGNTIYF
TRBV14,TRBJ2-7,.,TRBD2,TGTGCCAGCTCCGGGACTAGCGGGGCGCAGTACTTC,CASSGTSGAQYF
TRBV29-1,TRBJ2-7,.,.,TGCAGCGTCGAAACAGGGTCGTCCTACGAGCAGTACTTC,CSVETGSSYEQYF
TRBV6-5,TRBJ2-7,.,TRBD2,TGTGCCAGCAGTTACTCGACTAGCGGGGGGTGGTACGAGCAGTACTTC,CASSYSTSGGWYEQYF
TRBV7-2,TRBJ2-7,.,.,TGTGCCACCGCGGCGGGGATGTACGAGCAGTACTTC,CATAAGMYEQYF
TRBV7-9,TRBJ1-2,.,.,TGTGCCAGCAGCTCGGACCGCGAGGGCGGCTACACCTTC,CASSSDREGGYTF
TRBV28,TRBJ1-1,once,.,TGTGCCAGCAGTTTAGGGGTCGGGGCAGAAAACTTGCGGAACACTGAAGCTTTCTTT,CASSLGVGAENLRNTEAFF
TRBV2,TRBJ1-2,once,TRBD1,TGTGCCAGCACGGACAGGGGGTTAGACTACACCTTC,CASTDRGLDYTF
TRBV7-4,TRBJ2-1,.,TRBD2,TGTGCCAGCAGCTTCCCCCTAGCGGGGCGCTACAATGAGCAGTTCTTC,CASSFPLAGRYNEQFF
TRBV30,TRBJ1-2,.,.,TGTGCCTGGATGGCCGCGGGCTCCCACGGCTACACCTTC,CAWMAAGSHGYTF
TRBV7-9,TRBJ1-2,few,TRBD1,TGTGCCAGCAGCTTAGGGGGGACAGGTCTTAATGGTAACTATGGCTACACCTTC,CASSLGGTGLNGNYGYTF
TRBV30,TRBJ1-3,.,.,TGTGCCTGGAGTCAGGCGGGAAACACCATATATTTT,CAWSQAGNTIYF
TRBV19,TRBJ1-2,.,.,TGTGCCTTACAGGGAAGGGACTATGGCTACACCTTC,CALQGRDYGYTF
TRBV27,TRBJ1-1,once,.,TGTGCCAGCAGTTTATCCACAGGGTGGGACACTGAAGCTTTCTTT,CASSLSTGWDTEAFF
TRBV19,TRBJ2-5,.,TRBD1,TGTGCCAGTAGTATTGGGGCAGGGGGACAAGAGACCCAGTACTTC,CASSIGAGGQETQYF
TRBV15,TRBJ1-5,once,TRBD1,TGTGCCACCAGCGTAGACAGGGGCCCTAATCAGCCCCAGCATTTT,CATSVDRGPNQPQHF
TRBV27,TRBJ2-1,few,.,TGTGCCAGCAGTGCACGGGAAGGACCCTACAATGAGCAGTTCTTC,CASSAREGPYNEQFF
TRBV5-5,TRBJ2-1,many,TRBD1,TGTGCCAGCAGCACACGACAGGGCTACAATGAGCAGTTCTTC,CASSTRQGYNEQFF
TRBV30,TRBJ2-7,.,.,TGTGCCTGGAGTGTTGGACTGTCCTACGAGCAGTACTTC,CAWSVGLSYEQYF
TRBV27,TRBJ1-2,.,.,TGTGCCAGCAGTTTATCAGGGCTCGATGGCTACACCTTC,CASSLSGLDGYTF
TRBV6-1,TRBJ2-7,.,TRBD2,TGTGCCAGCAGTGAGGTTAGCGGGGGGGCCGACGAGCAGTACTTC,CASSEVSGGADEQYF
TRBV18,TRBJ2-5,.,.,TGTGCCACCGGGACTACCACTGACAGGGATGAGACCCAGTACTTC,CATGTTTDRDETQYF
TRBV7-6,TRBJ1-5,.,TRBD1,TGTGCCAGCAGCTTAGCGGCAGGGGGCAAGCAGCCCCAGCATTTT,CASSLAAGGKQPQHF
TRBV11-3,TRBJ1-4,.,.,TGTGCCAGCAGCTTAGGCCCGGAAGGAAAACTGTTTTTT,CASSLGPEGKLFF
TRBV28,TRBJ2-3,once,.,TGTGCCAGCAGTTTCCCGGGGGAGGAAACCCCAGATACGCAGTATTTT,CASSFPGEETPDTQYF
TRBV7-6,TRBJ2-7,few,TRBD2,TGTGCCAGCAGCCCATTTGCGGGGGTAACCTACGAGCAGTACTTC,CASSPFAGVTYEQYF
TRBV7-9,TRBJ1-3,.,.,TGTGCCAGCAGCCCAACACAGGGATTCTCTGGAAACACCATATATTTT,CASSPTQGFSGNTIYF
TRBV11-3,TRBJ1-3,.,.,TGTGCCAGCAGCTCCGGACCCCAAAGCAACACCATATATTTT,CASSSGPQSNTIYF
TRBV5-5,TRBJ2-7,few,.,TGTGCCAGCAGCTTGGAGGTGGGAATGCCCTACGAGCAGTACTTC,CASSLEVGMPYEQYF
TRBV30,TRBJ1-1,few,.,TGTGCCTGGACTCTGGGAGGCGCTGAAGCTTTCTTT,CAWTLGGAEAFF
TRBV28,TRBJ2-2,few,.,TGTGCCACCACCTCCGGGACTTCCACCGGGGAGCTGTTTTTT,CATTSGTSTGELFF
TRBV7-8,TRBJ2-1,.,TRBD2,TGTGCCAGCAGCCCGCGAGCGGGGGGGCGGGATGAGCAGTTCTTC,CASSPRAGGRDEQFF
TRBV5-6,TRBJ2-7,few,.,TGTGCCAGCAGCTTAGGCGGGCCCCCTGAGGGCGAGCAGTACTTC,CASSLGGPPEGEQYF
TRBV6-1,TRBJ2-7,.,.,TGTGCCAGCAGCCCTTGGGACGCAAGCTCCTACGAGCAGTACTTC,CASSPWDASSYEQYF
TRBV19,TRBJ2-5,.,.,TGTGCCAGTAGTTTAGGAGAGACCCAGTACTTC,CASSLGETQYF